Listed here are 7 T cell receptor beta chains from one sample, sequenced in a study of MAIT cells during Salmonella Paratyphi A infection. The study, taken as a whole, reports: MAIT cell TRBV usage was oligoclonal, favouring TRBV20 and TRBV6, and apparently unchanged by infection.

No antigen is known for these receptors. Time point denoted: mid-infection, around enteric fever diagnosis. Valpha7.2+ CD161+ T cells were sorted by flow cytometry as MAIT cells. Via MiXCR, TCRdb re-called the 5' RACE reads, giving one row per CDR3 protein. The table shows about 640 distinct CDR3 sequences, with 28% occurring only once. Sequencing was performed on MAIT cells from blood, taken at the middle sampling point of the challenge study. The receptor source for this set is a person aged 18 to 70 who was deliberately infected with Salmonella Paratyphi A in a paratyphoid fever challenge study.

Sample share makes this clonotype hyperexpanded. V gene TRBV20-1 combines with J gene TRBJ1-1; perhaps TRBD1 as D (5 bases). The CDR3 consists of 14 residues. Trimming stripped 1 base from V and 2 bases from J, with 11 bases between. CDR1 DFQATT and CDR2 SNEGSKA come from the germline V gene (reference sequence). The CDR3 DNA reads TGCAGTGCTAGAGTCGGGGCAGCCAACACTGAAGCTTTCTTT. Protein sequence: CSARVGAANTEAFF.

In its sample, this clonotype was seen a few times. V and J are TRBV15 and TRBJ2-3; D possibly uses TRBD1 or TRBD2 (5 bases each). The CDR3 contains 14 residues. CDR1 is LNHNV and CDR2 is YYDKDF in the germline V gene (reference sequence). Deletions cut 2 bases from V and 3 bases from J, with 9 bases between. The CDR3 DNA follows: TGTGCCACCAGCAGACAGGGAGAAACAGATACGCAGTATTTT. Protein sequence: CATSRQGETDTQYF.

The J gene is TRBJ1-5, the V gene TRBV5-5, with TRBD1 matching 10 bases. V was clipped by 4 bases and J by 0 bases; unmatched bases: 13. Looked up from germline, CDR1 is SGHKS and CDR2 is YYEKEE (reference sequence). This CDR3 is 19 amino acids long. In nucleotides, the CDR3 is TGTGCCAGCAGCCCCCGGGACAGGGGTCGTATATTTAGCAATCAGCCCCAGCATTTT. This translates into CASSPRDRGRIFSNQPQHF.

The rearrangement joins TRBV7-9 to TRBJ2-5; the D is unclear. Germline V gene data show CDR1 as SEHNR and CDR2 as FQNEAQ (reference sequence). The CDR3 is made up of 14 amino acids. The V end was cut by 1 base, the J end by 5 bases, with 11 bases between. The CDR3 DNA follows: TGTGCCAGCAGCTTAGGGGCGTCGAGTGAGACCCAGTACTTC. Translation: CASSLGASSETQYF. The full variable domain, with the rest looked up from reference TRBV7-9 and TRBJ2-5, is DTGVSQNPRHKITKRGQNVTFRCDPISEHNRLYWYRQTLGQGPEFLTYFQNEAQLEKSRLLSDRFSAERPKGSFSTLEIQRTEQGDSAMYLCASSLGASSETQYFGPGTRLLVL.

V usage is TRBV6-4 and J usage is TRBJ2-2; TRBD1 agrees at 7 bases. Germline V gives CDR1 MRHNA, CDR2 SNTAGT. There are 16 residues in the CDR3. J gave up 1 base and V 0 bases, and 2 bases lay outside the gene matches. CDR3: CASSDSQGENTGELFF. The CDR3 nucleotides read TGTGCCAGCAGTGACTCCCAGGGGGAGAACACCGGGGAGCTGTTTTTT.

The chain has TRBV12-3 or TRBV12-4 and TRBJ1-1; D perhaps matches TRBD1 (5 bases). CDR3 length: 15 amino acids. V shed 1 base and J shed 3 bases, with 12 bases lying between them. The CDR3 region is CASSLGALGDTEAFF. CDR3 DNA sequence: TGTGCCAGCAGTTTAGGGGCGCTGGGGGACACTGAAGCTTTCTTT.

This clonotype was seen more than once but under ten times. V is TRBV6-4 and J is TRBJ2-1; 7 bases agree with TRBD1. CDR1 and CDR2 (germline): MRHNA, SNTAGT. Germline trimming cut 6 bases from V and 5 bases from J; bases unmatched to any gene: 7. This CDR3 has 14 residues. CDR3 region: CASSPGQDHNEQFF. For the CDR3, the DNA is TGTGCCAGCAGCCCCGGACAGGATCACAATGAGCAGTTCTTC.